The 17 T cell receptor beta chains listed next were all sequenced from one sample in a study of patients and donors after allogeneic stem cell transplantation. TCRdb analysed the RT-PCR reads with MiXCR anew, one entry per CDR3 protein. Of some 40,000 distinct CDR3 sequences in the sample, roughly 30% were seen once. The sequenced sample consisted of blood, either unsorted or a sorted T cell fraction (not recorded which). The receptors were gathered from a human donor who was either an allogeneic HSCT recipient or a stem cell or donor lymphocyte infusion donor (not recorded which). It is not recorded whose cells these are; they may come from a transplant donor.

The CDR3 bases are TGCGCCAGCAGCTATCTCGGATACTATAGCAATCAGCCCCAGCATTTT. This codes for CASSYLGYYSNQPQHF. The chain uses TRBV10-1 and TRBJ1-5, with no clear D. CDR1 WNHNN and CDR2 SYGVQD come from the germline V gene (reference sequence). With 6 bases removed from V and 0 bases from J, the gap between germline ends came to 15 bases. The CDR3 runs 16 residues.

This clonotype has only a few counts. The V and J genes are TRBV13 and TRBJ1-2; D remains ambiguous. The CDR3 loop spans 13 amino acids. Between the trimmed V and J ends, which lost 6 bases and 3 bases, there was a span of 11 bases. CDR1 and CDR2 (germline): PRHDT, FYEKMQ (reference sequence). The CDR3 is CASSRDLYYGYTF. CDR3 sequence (DNA): TGTGCCAGCAGTAGGGATCTCTACTATGGCTACACCTTC.

The rearrangement joins TRBV4-2 to TRBJ2-3, with 7 bases identical to TRBD2. The CDR3 has 16 amino acids. Germline loops: CDR1 LGHNA, CDR2 YNFKEQ. The J segment lost 3 bases and the V segment lost 1 base, leaving 7 bases of the junction unmatched. CDR3 sequence reads: CASSQGSGRWTDTQYF. Here the CDR3 DNA reads TGTGCCAGCAGCCAAGGGTCCGGGAGGTGGACAGATACGCAGTATTTT.

This clonotype showed up just a few times. Here the CDR3 reads CASSPDRVVTEAFF. The CDR3 bases are TGTGCCAGCAGCCCGGACAGGGTGGTCACTGAAGCTTTCTTT. The chain is built from TRBV28 and TRBJ1-1, with 8 bases matching TRBD1. Germline assignment: CDR1 MDHEN and CDR2 SYDVKM. J gave up 4 bases and V 6 bases, and 7 bases lay outside the gene matches. CDR3 length: 14 residues.

The chain links TRBV7-2 to TRBJ1-1; 10 nucleotides line up with TRBD1. The germline V gene has CDR1 SGHTA and CDR2 FQGNSA. There are 16 residues in the CDR3. Germline trimming cut 5 bases from V and 10 bases from J; bases unmatched to any gene: 16. CDR3 amino acids: CASSQGDRGIHLGAFF. CDR3 sequence (DNA): TGTGCCAGCAGCCAGGGGGACAGGGGAATCCACCTGGGAGCTTTCTTT.

This rearrangement joins TRBV7-9 to TRBJ2-3; D may be TRBD1 (5 bases). V lost 7 bases to trimming and J lost 8 bases, with 22 bases between them. This CDR3 is 15 amino acids long. The V gene's germline CDR1 is SEHNR and CDR2 FQNEAQ (reference sequence). The CDR3 sequence: CASTPPGQRWGTQYF. The CDR3 DNA follows: TGTGCCAGCACCCCCCCCGGACAAAGGTGGGGTACGCAGTATTTT.

This clonotype was counted ten times or more. The chain joins TRBV29-1 to TRBJ1-1, with TRBD1 matching over 11 bases. Germline V CDR1 and CDR2: SQVTM, ANQGSEA. V was pared by 6 bases and J by 5 bases, with 5 bases of the junction left unmatched. There are 13 residues in the CDR3. The chain's CDR3 is CSVGQGARTEAFF. DNA for the CDR3: TGCAGCGTCGGACAGGGGGCGCGAACTGAAGCTTTCTTT.

This clonotype appeared a few times. The chain has TRBV5-1 and TRBJ1-5; D might be TRBD1 (5 bases). Per the germline V gene, CDR1 is SGHRS and CDR2 is YFSETQ. The CDR3 sequence is 12 residues long. Trimming removed 3 bases from V and 9 bases from J, with 10 bases in between. CDR3 in DNA: TGCGCCAGCAGCTGGGGGGGATGGCCCCAGCATTTT. Protein product: CASSWGGWPQHF.

This clonotype was seen repeatedly, ten times or more. J is TRBJ1-3 and V is TRBV7-9; 8 bases are shared with TRBD1. The V gene end was trimmed by 5 bases and the J gene end by 4 bases; junction bases not matched to a gene: 4. Germline lookup yields CDR1 SEHNR and CDR2 FQNEAQ (reference sequence). The CDR3 sequence is 14 residues long. For the CDR3, the DNA is TGTGCCAGCAGCCGGACAGGGCAAGGAAACACCATATATTTT. Translation: CASSRTGQGNTIYF.

The chain uses TRBV10-3 and TRBJ2-1; 10 nucleotides line up with TRBD1. J lost 7 bases, V lost 3 bases, and 6 bases had no gene match. Germline V gives CDR1 ENHRY, CDR2 SYGVKD. This CDR3 is 15 amino acids long. The CDR3 DNA sequence: TGTGCCATCAGTGATTGGGACAGGGGCGTAAATGAGCAGTTCTTC. Amino acid sequence: CAISDWDRGVNEQFF.

V usage is TRBV5-1 and J usage is TRBJ1-5; D gene uncertain. Between the trimmed V and J ends, which lost 0 bases and 0 bases, there was a span of 13 bases. There are 17 residues in the CDR3. CDR1 SGHRS and CDR2 YFSETQ come from the germline V gene. The CDR3 spells CASSLAAQVISNQPQHF. In nucleotides, the CDR3 is TGCGCCAGCAGCTTGGCCGCGCAGGTGATTAGCAATCAGCCCCAGCATTTT.

This clonotype appeared many times. The CDR3 sequence: CASQDRGSITEAFF. DNA of the CDR3: TGTGCCAGTCAGGACAGGGGATCGATTACTGAAGCTTTCTTT. This chain uses TRBV19 with TRBJ1-1; 9 nucleotides align to TRBD1. Germline V CDR1 and CDR2: LNHDA, SQIVND (reference sequence). V gave up 8 bases and J gave up 5 bases; unmatched junction bases: 9. CDR3 length: 14 residues.

The chain recombines TRBV7-3 with TRBJ1-4; perhaps TRBD1 as D (5 bases). This CDR3 region has 13 residues. Germline V gives CDR1 SGHTA, CDR2 FQGTGA. Trimming pared 5 bases from V and 7 bases from J, leaving 11 bases between. The CDR3 sequence: CASSLDRGEKLFF. As DNA, the CDR3 is TGTGCCAGCAGCCTTGACAGAGGTGAAAAACTGTTTTTT.

This chain links TRBV12-3 or TRBV12-4 with TRBJ1-2; D is ambiguous. The V end lost 5 bases, the J end lost 2 bases, and 12 bases lay between the germline ends. The CDR3 has 14 residues. CDR3: CASSPTTGNYGYTF. In nucleotides, the CDR3 is TGTGCCAGCAGTCCTACGACTGGCAACTATGGCTACACCTTC.

The chain carries TRBV21-1 and TRBJ1-6; the table names TRBD1, a call not compared with the DNA. TRBV21-1 is classified as a pseudogene. This CDR3 has 16 amino acids. CDR3 DNA: TGTGCCAGCAGCAAAGAGGAGGGGGGCCCCAATTCACCCCTCCACTTT. This sequence encodes CASSKEEGGPNSPLHF.

This chain uses TRBV5-6 with TRBJ2-7; D not resolved. The CDR3 length is 11 residues. The germline V gene encodes CDR1 SGHDT and CDR2 YYEEEE. The V end lost 4 bases, the J end lost 2 bases, and 4 bases lay between the germline ends. The DNA of the CDR3 is TGTGCCAGCAGCCGGGCCTACGAGCAGTACTTC. Translated, it gives CASSRAYEQYF.

The J gene is TRBJ2-7, the V gene TRBV6-5; maybe TRBD2 (7 bases). Trimming took 7 bases from V and 5 from J, leaving 21 bases between them. Germline-derived CDR1 and CDR2 are MNHEY and SVGAGI. The CDR3 is 15 residues long. The CDR3, as DNA: TGTGCCAGCAATTCCCTAGGGGGGGATCGAGACGAGCAGTACTTC. It encodes CASNSLGGDRDEQYF.